A selection of T cell receptor beta chains follows, all from one sample in a study of CD8+CD57+ T cells in acquired aplastic anemia. TCRdb recomputed calls from the reads with MiXCR, one row per CDR3 protein. The sample gives hundreds of thousands of distinct CDR3 sequences, around 30% of which show up once; nearly 0.85% is in the top ten. Sequenced sample: sorted CD4+, CD8+, or CD8+CD57+ T cells (not recorded which) from PBMCs. These receptors all come from a human donor with aplastic anemia. Each CDR3 is given with its conserved first and last residue. Each record gives: V gene, clone size, J gene, D gene, CDR3 protein, CDR3 DNA. The D gene is left open where the match is weak. Some rows mark clone size as missing; the rest say once, few, many or name a class of expanded clone.

V: TRBV29-1; size: many; J: TRBJ1-1; D: NA; CDR3: CSPGYLGSGTEAFF; DNA: TGCAGCCCTGGCTATCTGGGATCGGGCACTGAAGCTTTCTTT
V: TRBV4-1; size: few; J: TRBJ2-5; D: NA; CDR3: CASSQDLRLVGGKETQYF; DNA: TGCGCCAGCAGCCAAGATCTTCGACTAGTCGGGGGCAAAGAGACCCAGTACTTC
V: TRBV7-2; size: many; J: TRBJ1-1; D: NA; CDR3: CASSSGVEGSFF; DNA: TGTGCCAGCAGCTCCGGGGTGGAGGGATCATTCTTT
V: TRBV20-1; size: few; J: TRBJ2-2; D: TRBD2; CDR3: CSAAREGNTGELFF; DNA: TGCAGTGCCGCCCGGGAGGGCAACACCGGGGAGCTGTTTTTT
V: TRBV7-9; size: NA; J: TRBJ2-3; D: NA; CDR3: CASSLSSMDTQYF; DNA: TGTGCCAGCAGCTTGAGTAGCATGGATACGCAGTATTTT
V: TRBV10-1; size: NA; J: TRBJ2-7; D: NA; CDR3: CASSEEVGVYEQYF; DNA: TGCGCCAGCAGTGAGGAGGTAGGGGTGTACGAGCAGTACTTC
V: TRBV7-9; size: NA; J: TRBJ2-5; D: NA; CDR3: CASSPSMALEETQYF; DNA: TGTGCCAGCAGCCCTTCGATGGCCCTCGAGGAGACCCAGTACTTC
V: TRBV20-1; size: NA; J: TRBJ1-1; D: TRBD1; CDR3: CSATGGGEAFF; DNA: TGCAGTGCAACAGGGGGCGGTGAAGCTTTCTTT
V: TRBV29-1; size: many; J: TRBJ2-5; D: NA; CDR3: CSVEGAGVRKTQYF; DNA: TGCAGCGTTGAGGGCGCAGGGGTGAGGAAGACCCAGTACTTC
V: TRBV20-1; size: few; J: TRBJ2-7; D: NA; CDR3: CSARSPRDVGSEQYF; DNA: TGCAGTGCTAGGTCCCCCAGGGACGTAGGAAGCGAGCAGTACTTC
V: TRBV29-1; size: NA; J: TRBJ2-7; D: NA; CDR3: CSVGRQGGEQYF; DNA: TGCAGCGTTGGCCGACAGGGAGGCGAGCAGTACTTC
V: TRBV7-2; size: many; J: TRBJ2-3; D: TRBD2; CDR3: CASAGGGNNDTQYF; DNA: TGTGCCAGCGCGGGAGGGGGTAATAATGATACGCAGTATTTT
V: TRBV5-1; size: few; J: TRBJ1-1; D: NA; CDR3: CASSLATGGRTEAFF; DNA: TGCGCCAGCAGCTTGGCCACCGGGGGGCGGACTGAAGCTTTCTTT
V: TRBV20-1; size: few; J: TRBJ1-3; D: NA; CDR3: CSARGTDLRNTIYF; DNA: TGCAGTGCCCGAGGGACGGACTTGAGAAACACCATATATTTT
V: TRBV10-3; size: many; J: TRBJ2-5; D: NA; CDR3: CAISESLAQETQYF; DNA: TGTGCCATCAGTGAATCGTTAGCGCAAGAGACCCAGTACTTC
V: TRBV6-1; size: few; J: TRBJ2-7; D: NA; CDR3: CASSHRGAEGYEQYF; DNA: TGTGCCAGCTCTCATCGGGGGGCGGAGGGGTACGAGCAGTACTTC
V: TRBV2; size: many; J: TRBJ1-4; D: TRBD1; CDR3: CASNGQGGTNEKLFF; DNA: TGTGCCAGCAACGGACAGGGAGGAACTAATGAAAAACTGTTTTTT
V: TRBV29-1; size: many; J: TRBJ1-2; D: TRBD1; CDR3: CSGRLGQNYGYTF; DNA: TGCAGCGGGAGACTGGGACAGAACTATGGCTACACCTTC
V: TRBV11-1; size: few; J: TRBJ2-2; D: TRBD1; CDR3: CASSLEQGVVRVTGELFF; DNA: TGTGCCAGCAGCTTAGAACAGGGGGTCGTCCGTGTCACCGGGGAGCTGTTTTTT
V: TRBV19; size: few; J: TRBJ1-5; D: TRBD1; CDR3: CASSRSGTGESNQPQHF; DNA: TGTGCCAGTAGTAGATCCGGGACAGGGGAGAGCAATCAGCCCCAGCATTTT
V: TRBV12-5; size: few; J: TRBJ2-7; D: TRBD1; CDR3: CASGLDRQGFYEQYF; DNA: TGTGCTAGTGGTTTGGATCGACAGGGGTTCTACGAGCAGTACTTC
V: TRBV10-1; size: many; J: TRBJ2-7; D: NA; CDR3: CASSESPDSYEQYF; DNA: TGCGCCAGCAGTGAGTCCCCGGACTCCTACGAGCAGTACTTC
V: TRBV7-2; size: many; J: TRBJ1-5; D: NA; CDR3: CASSLDAGGGQPQHF; DNA: TGTGCCAGCAGCTTAGATGCAGGAGGCGGCCAGCCCCAGCATTTT
V: TRBV14; size: few; J: TRBJ2-3; D: TRBD2; CDR3: CASSQGLAGAQYF; DNA: TGTGCCAGCAGCCAAGGACTAGCGGGAGCGCAGTATTTT
V: TRBV14; size: few; J: TRBJ2-7; D: NA; CDR3: CASSQEWTGTIGQYF; DNA: TGTGCCAGCAGCCAAGAGTGGACAGGGACTATTGGGCAGTACTTC
V: TRBV25-1; size: NA; J: TRBJ2-7; D: TRBD1; CDR3: CASSQGASYNEQYF; DNA: TGTGCCAGCAGTCAGGGGGCTTCCTACAATGAGCAGTACTTC
V: TRBV4-3; size: few; J: TRBJ1-6; D: NA; CDR3: CASSQAGGAYNSPLHF; DNA: TGCGCCAGCAGCCAAGCCGGAGGGGCCTATAATTCACCCCTCCACTTT
V: TRBV6-1; size: few; J: TRBJ1-2; D: NA; CDR3: CASRTGHPLDYGYTF; DNA: TGTGCCAGCAGAACCGGGCATCCTCTCGACTATGGCTACACCTTC
V: TRBV19; size: NA; J: TRBJ1-5; D: NA; CDR3: CAGRLSNQPQHF; DNA: TGTGCCGGTAGGTTGTCCAATCAGCCCCAGCATTTT
V: TRBV6-5; size: few; J: TRBJ1-1; D: NA; CDR3: CASSSSGTGTFF; DNA: TGTGCCAGCAGTTCCAGCGGAACGGGGACTTTCTTT
V: TRBV6-5; size: many; J: TRBJ1-2; D: NA; CDR3: CASSYGANYGYTF; DNA: TGTGCCAGCAGTTACGGGGCTAACTATGGCTACACCTTC
V: TRBV5-4; size: NA; J: TRBJ2-3; D: NA; CDR3: CASSLAEGLTDTQYF; DNA: TGTGCCAGCAGCTTGGCAGAAGGGCTCACAGATACGCAGTATTTT
V: TRBV7-6; size: many; J: TRBJ2-2; D: NA; CDR3: CASSFGPTGELFF; DNA: TGTGCCAGCAGCTTCGGACCGACCGGGGAGCTGTTTTTT
V: TRBV25-1; size: many; J: TRBJ2-3; D: TRBD2; CDR3: CAGEGGGAPDTQYF; DNA: TGTGCCGGGGAGGGCGGGGGGGCTCCAGATACGCAGTATTTT
V: TRBV29-1; size: NA; J: TRBJ2-5; D: NA; CDR3: CSVEGGETQYF; DNA: TGCAGCGTTGAAGGGGGAGAGACCCAGTACTTC
V: TRBV25-1; size: NA; J: TRBJ2-2; D: NA; CDR3: CASSSGMNTGELFF; DNA: TGTGCCAGCAGTAGCGGAATGAACACCGGGGAGCTGTTTTTT
V: TRBV7-7; size: NA; J: TRBJ2-1; D: TRBD2; CDR3: CASSSGRGGIYEQFF; DNA: TGTGCCAGCAGCTCCGGGCGGGGGGGAATCTACGAGCAGTTCTTC
V: TRBV5-1; size: few; J: TRBJ2-3; D: NA; CDR3: CASSYMSNTQYF; DNA: TGCGCCAGCAGCTACATGTCCAATACGCAGTATTTT
V: TRBV2; size: many; J: TRBJ1-1; D: TRBD1; CDR3: CASRTGRRNEVAFF; DNA: TGTGCCAGCAGGACAGGGAGGCGGAATGAGGTCGCTTTCTTT
V: TRBV9; size: few; J: TRBJ2-1; D: TRBD2; CDR3: CASSVGVASGENEQFF; DNA: TGTGCCAGCAGCGTAGGAGTGGCTAGCGGAGAGAATGAGCAGTTCTTC
V: TRBV11-2; size: few; J: TRBJ1-6; D: TRBD1; CDR3: CASSPGTELLSSYNSPLHF; DNA: TGTGCCAGCAGCCCAGGGACAGAGTTATTGAGCTCCTATAATTCACCCCTCCACTTT
V: TRBV19; size: many; J: TRBJ2-6; D: TRBD1; CDR3: CASSTDRALGSGANVLTF; DNA: TGTGCCAGTAGTACCGACAGGGCTCTAGGCTCTGGGGCCAACGTCCTGACTTTC
V: TRBV2; size: many; J: TRBJ2-1; D: TRBD2; CDR3: CASWMERGGNEQFF; DNA: TGTGCCAGCTGGATGGAGCGGGGGGGCAATGAGCAGTTCTTC
V: TRBV20-1; size: many; J: TRBJ2-7; D: TRBD1; CDR3: CSARVGPTGAEQYF; DNA: TGCAGTGCTAGAGTGGGCCCGACAGGGGCCGAGCAGTACTTC
V: TRBV6-6; size: NA; J: TRBJ1-1; D: TRBD1; CDR3: CASRFRTGTKDTEAFF; DNA: TGTGCCAGCAGATTTAGGACAGGGACGAAGGACACTGAAGCTTTCTTT
V: TRBV5-1; size: NA; J: TRBJ2-1; D: NA; CDR3: CASSYLLGDEQFF; DNA: TGCGCCAGCAGCTACCTCCTTGGAGATGAGCAGTTCTTC
V: TRBV11-3; size: many; J: TRBJ2-7; D: NA; CDR3: CASSPGDGVGEQYF; DNA: TGTGCCAGCAGCCCGGGGGACGGAGTCGGGGAGCAGTACTTC
V: TRBV7-7; size: few; J: TRBJ1-1; D: TRBD1; CDR3: CASSLDRASEAFF; DNA: TGTGCTAGCAGCTTAGACAGGGCGAGCGAAGCTTTCTTT
V: TRBV18; size: NA; J: TRBJ1-6; D: NA; CDR3: CASSPEGVENSPLHF; DNA: TGTGCCAGCTCACCAGAAGGGGTTGAGAATTCACCCCTCCACTTT
V: TRBV29-1; size: NA; J: TRBJ1-2; D: TRBD1; CDR3: CSVGQGIRDGYTF; DNA: TGCAGCGTGGGACAGGGGATACGTGATGGCTACACCTTC
V: TRBV29-1; size: many; J: TRBJ1-1; D: NA; CDR3: CSVEGSTEAFF; DNA: TGCAGCGTTGAAGGTAGCACTGAAGCTTTCTTT
V: TRBV27; size: NA; J: TRBJ1-2; D: NA; CDR3: CASSSTDGRLNYGYTF; DNA: TGTGCCAGCAGTTCCACGGACGGAAGGCTTAACTATGGCTACACCTTC